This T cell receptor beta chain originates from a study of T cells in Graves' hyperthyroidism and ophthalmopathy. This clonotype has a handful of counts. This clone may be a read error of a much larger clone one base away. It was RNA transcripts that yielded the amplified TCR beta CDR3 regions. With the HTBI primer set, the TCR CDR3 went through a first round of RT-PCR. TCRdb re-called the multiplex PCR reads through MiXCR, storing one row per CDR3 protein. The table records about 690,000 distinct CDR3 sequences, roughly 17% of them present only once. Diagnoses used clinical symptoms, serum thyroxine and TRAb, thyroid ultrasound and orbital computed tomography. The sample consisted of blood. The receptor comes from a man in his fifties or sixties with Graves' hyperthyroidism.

Here the CDR3 reads CAGSPPMGETQYF. For the CDR3, the DNA is TGTGCCGGCAGCCCTCCTATGGGGGAGACCCAGTACTTC. The genes are TRBV27 and TRBJ2-5; no reliable D call. This CDR3 comprises 13 residues. CDR1 MNHEY and CDR2 SMNVEV come from the germline V gene (reference sequence).